Listed below are T cell receptor beta chains from one sample, sequenced in a study of CD8 T cells in Susac syndrome. TCRdb used MiXCR to reprocess the immunoSEQ multiplex PCR reads, holding one entry per CDR3 protein. This table has about 400,000 distinct CDR3 sequences, 85% to 90% appearing once. Sequencing input: CD8+ T cells from PBMCs. The receptors derive from a human donor with multiple sclerosis. Each CDR3 is given with its conserved first and last residue. A D gene is named only where the DNA matches it firmly. The listing skips clone size in some rows; elsewhere it reads once, few, many or a size class.

clone_size j_call d_call v_call cdr3_length cdr3_nt cdr3_aa
- TRBJ2-7 TRBD1 TRBV30 14 TGTGCCTGGAGTGCCGGGACAGGAAACTACGAGCAGTACTTC CAWSAGTGNYEQYF
- TRBJ1-1 - TRBV30 14 TGTGCCTGGAGTGCTGTACTAAGGGACACTGAAGCTTTCTTT CAWSAVLRDTEAFF
- TRBJ2-7 - TRBV19 14 TGTGCCAGTAAACCAGCGGGCTTAGCCTACGAGCAGTACTTC CASKPAGLAYEQYF
- TRBJ2-7 - TRBV6-1 16 TGTGCCAGCAGTCCCCAAGGGGACTTAGCTCGTCACGAGCAGTACTTC CASSPQGDLARHEQYF
- TRBJ2-5 TRBD1 TRBV27 17 TGTGCCAGCAGTTTGCTCGGGACAGGGGGTTACCAAGAGACCCAGTACTTC CASSLLGTGGYQETQYF
few TRBJ2-1 - TRBV11-2 12 TGTGCCAGCAGCTCCGGCGCCAATGAGCAGTTCTTC CASSSGANEQFF
- TRBJ2-7 - TRBV2 15 TGTGCCAGCAGAGGGAGCGGAATCTTCTCCTACGAGCAGTACTTC CASRGSGIFSYEQYF
few TRBJ2-7 - TRBV27 14 TGTGCCAGTAGTTTATCAGCAGCCTCCTACGAGCAGTACTTC CASSLSAASYEQYF
- TRBJ2-7 TRBD2 TRBV27 15 TGTGCCAGCAGTTTAGACGGGAGGGCCAGCTACGAGCAGTACTTC CASSLDGRASYEQYF
- TRBJ2-5 TRBD2 TRBV4-1 15 TGCGCCAGCAGCCGTTTTTCGGGAGGGCAAGAGACCCAGTACTTC CASSRFSGGQETQYF
- TRBJ2-5 TRBD2 TRBV27 14 TGTGCCAGCAGTTTAATTAGCGGGGCGGAGACCCAGTACTTC CASSLISGAETQYF
few TRBJ2-3 TRBD2 TRBV2 16 TGTGCCAGCAGTGAGTCTCTAGCGGGGGGCACAGATACGCAGTATTTT CASSESLAGGTDTQYF
once TRBJ2-1 - TRBV5-4 12 TGTGCCAGCAGCTTTTTCTACAATGAGCAGTTCTTC CASSFFYNEQFF
- TRBJ2-1 - TRBV9 15 TGTGCCAGCAGCGCGTTTGGCCCCTCCTACAATGAGCAGTTCTTC CASSAFGPSYNEQFF
- TRBJ1-1 - TRBV30 14 TGTGCCTGGATTGGCGGCCCCGCGAAAGCTGAAGCTTTCTTT CAWIGGPAKAEAFF
- TRBJ2-5 TRBD2 TRBV5-1 19 TGCGCCAGCAGCTTTCCGGGCTTGGTAGCGGGGTTACTCCAAGAGCCCCAGTACTTC CASSFPGLVAGLLQEPQYF
- TRBJ1-2 - TRBV28 14 TGTGCCAGCAGTTTAGGTGCACCCCGCTATGGCTACACCTTC CASSLGAPRYGYTF
- TRBJ2-2 TRBD2 TRBV10-3 16 TGTGCCATCGGGGGACTAGCGGGGGCCACCACCGGGGAGCTGTTTTTT CAIGGLAGATTGELFF
few TRBJ2-5 - TRBV9 13 TGTGCCAGCAGCGACAGGAGCCAAGAGACCCAGTACTTC CASSDRSQETQYF
- TRBJ2-1 TRBD2 TRBV5-5 13 TGTGCCATCCGGGGGGGCGCTGGGAATGAGCAGTTCTTC CAIRGGAGNEQFF
- TRBJ1-2 TRBD1 TRBV20-1 13 TGCAGTGCTAGGACAGGGGAGAACTATGGCTACACCTTC CSARTGENYGYTF
- TRBJ1-1 TRBD1 TRBV18 16 TGTGCCAGCTCACGCCCGACAGGGGAAGCATCCACTGAAGCTTTCTTT CASSRPTGEASTEAFF
- TRBJ2-1 TRBD2 TRBV29-1 12 TGCAGCGTGGAGAATAGAGGGAGGGAAGTGTTCTTC CSVENRGREVFF
- TRBJ2-7 TRBD1 TRBV30 12 TGTGCCTGGGTGGGACAGGGGAACGAGCAGTACTTC CAWVGQGNEQYF
- TRBJ1-4 - TRBV4-1 18 TGCGCCAGCAGCCAAATCCTGGAGGATCTTTCAACTAATGAAAAACTGTTTTTT CASSQILEDLSTNEKLFF
- TRBJ2-7 - TRBV30 13 TGTGCCTGGAGTGTAACGGAAGGCTACGAGCAGTACTTC CAWSVTEGYEQYF
- TRBJ2-2 - TRBV28 17 TGTGCCAGCAGTAGTAGGGGCAGGGAGTTTGGCACCGGGGAGCTGTTTTTT CASSSRGREFGTGELFF
- TRBJ1-1 - TRBV19 14 TGTGCCAGTAGTCATCGCAGGGTTGACACTGAAGCTTTCTTT CASSHRRVDTEAFF
- TRBJ1-1 - TRBV21-1 13 TGTGCCAGCAGCAAAGGAGGGACAGGGCGGGCTTTCTTT CASSKGGTGRAFF
- TRBJ2-1 TRBD1 TRBV3-1 17 TGTGCCAGCAGCCAAGATTTCCGGACAGGGAAAGGCAATGAGCAGTTCTTC CASSQDFRTGKGNEQFF
- TRBJ2-1 - TRBV6-5 13 TGTGCCAGCAGTTGGCTAGCGCACAATGAGCAGTTCTTC CASSWLAHNEQFF
- TRBJ1-5 - TRBV5-6 13 TGTGCCAGCAGCAGAGGGTGGAATCAGCCCCAGCATTTT CASSRGWNQPQHF
- TRBJ2-7 TRBD1 TRBV4-1 17 TGCGCCAGCAGCCAGAAAGAGACAGGGATCAGCTCCTACGAGCAGTACTTC CASSQKETGISSYEQYF
- TRBJ2-3 - TRBV5-8 12 TGTGCCAGCAGCTTGAGCGGTAATACGCAGTATTTT CASSLSGNTQYF
- TRBJ2-7 - TRBV12-3/TRBV12-4 14 TGTGCCAGCAGTTTATATAAGGTTCGGAACGAGCAGTACTTC CASSLYKVRNEQYF
- TRBJ2-1 TRBD2 TRBV12-3/TRBV12-4 17 TGTGCCAGCAGTTTAGCTATGGGACTAGCGGGAGGTAACGAGCAGTTCTTC CASSLAMGLAGGNEQFF
- TRBJ1-2 - TRBV11-2 16 TGTGCCAGCAGCACATATGACGGCCCTGGGAACTATGGCTACACCTTC CASSTYDGPGNYGYTF
once TRBJ1-6 - TRBV5-6 16 TGTGCCAGCAGCCCTGGGGCTCAGGGACGATATTCACCCCTCCACTTT CASSPGAQGRYSPLHF
- TRBJ1-1 - TRBV6-6 14 TGTGCCAGCGGAGAACCGGGACCCCAGCGGGAAGCTTTCTTT CASGEPGPQREAFF